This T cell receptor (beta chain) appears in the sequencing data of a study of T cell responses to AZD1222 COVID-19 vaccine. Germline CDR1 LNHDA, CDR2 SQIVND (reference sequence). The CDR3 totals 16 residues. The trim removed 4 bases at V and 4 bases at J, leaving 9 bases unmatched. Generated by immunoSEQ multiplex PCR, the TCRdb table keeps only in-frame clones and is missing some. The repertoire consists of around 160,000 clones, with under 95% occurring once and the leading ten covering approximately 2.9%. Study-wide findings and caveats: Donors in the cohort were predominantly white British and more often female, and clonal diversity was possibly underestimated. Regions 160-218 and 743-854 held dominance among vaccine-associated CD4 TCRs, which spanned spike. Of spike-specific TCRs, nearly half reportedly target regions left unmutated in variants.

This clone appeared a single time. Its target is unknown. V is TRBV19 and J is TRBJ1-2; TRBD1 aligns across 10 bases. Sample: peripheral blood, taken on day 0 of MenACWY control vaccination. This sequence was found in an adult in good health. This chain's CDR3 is CASSTRQGASSYGYTF. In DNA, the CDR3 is TGTGCCAGTAGTACTCGACAGGGGGCTTCGAGCTATGGCTACACCTTC.